This T cell receptor beta chain is from a study of vaccination effects on CD4 cells after COVID-19. In the study overall: BNT162b2 vaccine or mRNA-1273 vaccine was given to participants in two doses. Findings and caveats of the study: Early post-infection timepoints were absent, and convalescent patients were few.

Concerning this clone: Its antigen is unidentified.

Viral peptide pool expansion of antigen-specific CD4+ T cells preceded sequencing in the ViraFEST assay. After less than twelve days in culture, the CD4+ T cells were isolated. Sometime from March through December 2020, the person acquired a SARS-CoV-2 infection that PCR confirmed. The authors replaced half the medium with IL-2 medium on days 3 and 7. Sequencing was performed with immunoSEQ multiplex PCR; in TCRdb, only in-frame clones are kept and a portion is missing. The table lists 30,000 to 40,000 clones, roughly 73% of them singletons. The sample in question was CD4+ T cells from PBMCs cultured with a peptide pool, obtained before COVID-19 vaccination. The sequence came from a human donor who had a prior SARS-CoV-2 infection.

CDR3 in amino acids: CASSDRAGGQYF. The CDR3 nucleotides are TGTGCCAGCAGCGACAGGGCAGGAGGGCAGTATTTT. V is TRBV12-3 or TRBV12-4 and J is TRBJ2-3; 7 positions match TRBD1. CDR3 length: 12 amino acids. V was clipped by 6 bases and J by 11 bases; unmatched bases: 8.